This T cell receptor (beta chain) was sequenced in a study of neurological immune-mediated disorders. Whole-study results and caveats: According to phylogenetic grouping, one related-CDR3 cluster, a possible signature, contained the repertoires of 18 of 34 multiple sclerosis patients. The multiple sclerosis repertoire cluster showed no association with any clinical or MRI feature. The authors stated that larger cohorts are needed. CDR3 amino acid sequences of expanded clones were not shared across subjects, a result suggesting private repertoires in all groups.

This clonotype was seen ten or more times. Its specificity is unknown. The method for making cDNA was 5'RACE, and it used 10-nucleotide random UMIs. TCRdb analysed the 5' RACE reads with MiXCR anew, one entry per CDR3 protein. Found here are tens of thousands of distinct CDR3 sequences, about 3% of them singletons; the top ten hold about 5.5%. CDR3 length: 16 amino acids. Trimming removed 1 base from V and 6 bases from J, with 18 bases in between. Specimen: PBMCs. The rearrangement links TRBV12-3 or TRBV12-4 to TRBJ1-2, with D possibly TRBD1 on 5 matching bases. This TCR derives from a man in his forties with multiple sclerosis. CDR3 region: CASSLVSGRPIHGYTF. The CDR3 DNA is TGTGCCAGCAGTTTAGTATCGGGACGTCCGATTCATGGCTACACCTTC.